This T cell receptor (beta chain) originates from a study of identical twins. Study-wide results and limits: The study based its conclusions on cross-sectional statistical analysis and did not follow the same donors.

This clonotype has a handful of counts. Its antigen is unknown. TCRdb fed the 5' RACE reads into MiXCR, producing one record per CDR3 protein. The table shows about 450,000 distinct CDR3 sequences, with about 18% occurring only once. With V trimmed by 1 base and J by 5 bases, 3 bases remained unmatched. CDR1 is DFQATT and CDR2 is SNEGSKA in the germline V gene (reference sequence). The CDR3 sequence is 14 residues long. Healthy Caucasians made up all donors. The TCR was taken from a man aged 45-65 years in good health. What was sequenced was naive T cells sorted from blood. The V and J genes are TRBV20-1 and TRBJ2-1, with 9 nucleotides matching TRBD2. Here the CDR3 DNA reads TGCAGTGCTAGAGGCGGGGGGGCTAACAATGAGCAGTTCTTC. This encodes CSARGGGANNEQFF.